Listed here are 27 T cell receptor beta chains from one sample, sequenced in a study of blood T cell repertoires in COVID-19 (dated by TCRdb to the early 2020s). The library was obtained by the immunoSEQ multiplex PCR assay. TCRdb limited this immuneACCESS table to in-frame rearrangements with V and J called. A share of clones is missing; checked studies link under half to unresolved V genes, and the rest is unexplained. Here the sample has roughly 100,000 clones; roughly four fifths occur a single time. The ten biggest clones cover about 5% of the sample. What was sequenced was peripheral blood. The origin of the receptors is a man in his fifties or sixties with acute or convalescent COVID-19.

This clone came up once. This chain links TRBV5-1 with TRBJ2-7, with D tentatively TRBD2 (6 bases). This CDR3 region has 15 residues. Per the germline V gene, CDR1 is SGHRS and CDR2 is YFSETQ. V was clipped by 1 base and J by 6 bases, with 17 bases between them. The CDR3 reads CASSLNYGSGREQYF. In DNA, the CDR3 is TGCGCCAGCAGCTTGAACTACGGGAGTGGACGCGAGCAGTACTTC.

This clone has only a few counts. The chain uses TRBV5-1 and TRBJ2-1, with D unresolved. V lost 0 bases, J lost 4 bases, and 8 bases lay in between. The length of the CDR3 is 14 residues. Looked up from germline, CDR1 is SGHRS and CDR2 is YFSETQ. CDR3 DNA sequence: TGCGCCAGCAGCTTGGCGGCTAGGTACAATGAGCAGTTCTTC. Amino acid sequence: CASSLAARYNEQFF.

The V gene is TRBV6-5, the J gene TRBJ2-1, with 7 positions matching TRBD2. This CDR3 contains 15 residues. J gave up 5 bases and V 6 bases, and 10 bases lay outside the gene matches. CDR1 and CDR2 (germline): MNHEY, SVGAGI. This CDR3 reads CASSQQAGAHNEQFF. As DNA, the CDR3 is TGTGCCAGCAGCCAACAGGCGGGAGCTCACAATGAGCAGTTCTTC.

The V gene is TRBV4-1, the J gene TRBJ1-6; 7 nucleotides line up with TRBD1. The CDR3 sequence is 14 residues long. The germline gives CDR1 MGHRA, CDR2 YSYEKL. Losses at the gene ends were 1 base for V and 7 bases for J; bases not matched to a gene: 1. The CDR3 nucleotides are TGCGCCAGCAGCCAAGGGGACAGAAATTCACCCCTCCACTTT. Its protein is CASSQGDRNSPLHF.

The rearrangement uses TRBV6-5 and TRBJ1-3; D gene unclear. Trimming pared 3 bases from V and 0 bases from J, leaving 6 bases between. Germline CDR1 MNHEY, CDR2 SVGAGI. This CDR3 is 14 amino acids long. DNA of the CDR3: TGTGCCAGCAGTTATAGAGGCTCTGGAAACACCATATATTTT. This encodes CASSYRGSGNTIYF.

The chain carries TRBV7-8 and TRBJ1-5, with 9 bases aligning to TRBD1. The CDR3 consists of 16 residues. J lost 2 bases, V lost 7 bases, and 9 bases had no gene match. The germline CDR1 and CDR2 sequences are SGHVS and FQNEAQ. This CDR3 reads CASKQGALFGNQPQHF. CDR3 in DNA: TGTGCCAGCAAACAGGGGGCCCTTTTCGGCAATCAGCCCCAGCATTTT.

V is TRBV7-2 and J is TRBJ2-7; TRBD1 might be the D (6 bases). Trimming cost V 4 bases and J 1 base, with 11 bases left between them. The CDR3 length is 14 residues. CDR1 SGHTA and CDR2 FQGNSA come from the germline V gene. CDR3 in amino acids: CASSSLQGSYEQYF. The DNA for the CDR3 is TGTGCCAGCAGCTCCCTACAGGGATCCTACGAGCAGTACTTC.

This clone appeared many times. The chain links TRBV4-1 to TRBJ2-2; D not certain. In germline, CDR1 is MGHRA, CDR2 YSYEKL. This CDR3 is built from 18 residues. Trimming left V 0 bases short and J 5 bases short, with 19 bases between. Here the CDR3 reads CASSQDGSMAHRTGELFF. Here the CDR3 DNA reads TGCGCCAGCAGCCAAGATGGCTCCATGGCCCATCGAACCGGGGAGCTGTTTTTT.

The gene calls are TRBV5-1 and TRBJ1-4, with 7 bases lining up with TRBD1. V lost 4 bases and J lost 6; bases outside the gene matches: 9. The CDR3 is 15 amino acids. Germline values: CDR1 SGHRS, CDR2 YFSETQ. The CDR3 bases are TGCGCCAGCAGCCGATCCGGGACAGAGGATGAAAAACTGTTTTTT. Residues: CASSRSGTEDEKLFF.

This chain connects TRBV6-1 to TRBJ2-1, with D possibly TRBD2 on 6 matching bases. Germline CDR1 MNHNS, CDR2 SASEGT. The V end was cut by 1 base, the J end by 5 bases, with 12 bases between. The CDR3 length is 15 residues. Here the CDR3 reads CASSEGWSGDNEQFF. In DNA form, the CDR3 reads TGTGCCAGCAGTGAAGGATGGTCGGGGGACAATGAGCAGTTCTTC.

The rearrangement links TRBV10-3 to TRBJ1-5, with D maybe TRBD1 (6 bases). The CDR3 covers 13 residues. Germline lookup yields CDR1 ENHRY and CDR2 SYGVKD. Trimming shortened V by 6 bases and J by 6 bases, and 12 bases separated the two germline ends. CDR3 bases: TGTGCCATCAGCCCAGGGGCAGGTCAGCCCCAGCATTTT. This sequence encodes CAISPGAGQPQHF.

The V gene is TRBV11-3, the J gene TRBJ2-1; 15 bases agree with TRBD2. With V trimmed by 4 bases and J by 10 bases, 8 bases remained unmatched. From germline, CDR1 is SGHNT and CDR2 YENEEA. The CDR3 totals 16 residues. The CDR3, as DNA: TGTGCCAGCAGCTCCGGACTAGCGGGAGGGCTTGGCGAGCAGTTCTTC. It encodes CASSSGLAGGLGEQFF.

The rearrangement joins TRBV28 to TRBJ1-5; D gene uncertain. The CDR3 totals 15 residues. Trimming removed 3 bases from V and 0 bases from J, with 9 bases in between. The germline CDR1 and CDR2 sequences are MDHEN and SYDVKM. CDR3 in amino acids: CASSFRHYSNQPQHF. The CDR3 DNA sequence: TGTGCCAGCAGTTTTCGTCACTATAGCAATCAGCCCCAGCATTTT.

V is TRBV27 and J is TRBJ1-2; no clear D gene. The CDR3 runs 15 residues. Trimming took 0 bases from V and 5 from J, leaving 13 bases between them. Germline V gene data show CDR1 as MNHEY and CDR2 as SMNVEV (reference sequence). The CDR3 sequence: CASSLSGGSPYGYTF. The CDR3 DNA reads as TGTGCCAGCAGTTTATCGGGAGGGTCGCCTTATGGCTACACCTTC.

In nucleotides, the CDR3 is TGTGCCAGCAGCCAACCATCAACCCAGGGATTTGACATTCAGTACTTC. Protein: CASSQPSTQGFDIQYF. V usage is TRBV3-1 (or the pseudogene TRBV3-2) and J usage is TRBJ2-4; D possibly corresponds to TRBD1 (5 bases). Germline CDR1 is LGHDT and CDR2 is YNNKEL (reference sequence). The CDR3 covers 16 residues. V was pared by 2 bases and J by 8 bases, with 19 bases between.

J is TRBJ1-1 and V is TRBV2; tentative D call: TRBD1 (6 bases). From germline, CDR1 is SNHLY and CDR2 FYNNEI. The CDR3 covers 14 residues. V dropped 5 bases and J dropped 5 bases, with 15 bases sitting between them. The CDR3 nucleotides are TGTGCCAGCAGTCATACCTCAGGGGAAACTGAAGCTTTCTTT. Encoded protein: CASSHTSGETEAFF.

The table lists this clone with many counts. V usage is TRBV27 and J usage is TRBJ2-7, with D perhaps matching TRBD1 (5 bases). Germline V gives CDR1 MNHEY, CDR2 SMNVEV (reference sequence). This CDR3 is built from 14 residues. V shed 0 bases and J shed 6 bases, with 12 bases lying between them. The chain's CDR3 is CASSLSEQGGEQYF. The CDR3 DNA is TGTGCCAGCAGTTTATCGGAGCAGGGCGGCGAGCAGTACTTC.

This clone occurred once. The rearrangement joins TRBV28 to TRBJ1-2; perhaps TRBD1 as D (5 bases). Looked up from germline, CDR1 is MDHEN and CDR2 is SYDVKM. The V end was cut by 2 bases, the J end by 6 bases, with 13 bases between. CDR3 size: 14 residues. CDR3 protein: CASSLRQGLNGYTF. For the CDR3, the DNA is TGTGCCAGCAGTTTACGTCAGGGCTTGAATGGCTACACCTTC.

The chain recombines TRBV27 with TRBJ1-6; D perhaps matches TRBD1 (6 bases). CDR1 and CDR2 from the germline V gene are MNHEY and SMNVEV (reference sequence). CDR3 length: 16 amino acids. The V and J ends lost 2 bases and 0 bases respectively, with 8 bases between them. The CDR3 nucleotides are TGTGCCAGCAGTTTACAGGGGAGCTCCTATAATTCACCCCTCCACTTT. Translating gives CASSLQGSSYNSPLHF.

The chain recombines TRBV10-3 with TRBJ1-6; 9 bases are shared with TRBD1. Germline values: CDR1 ENHRY, CDR2 SYGVKD. CDR3 length: 14 amino acids. V shed 6 bases and J 8 bases; nucleotides not matched to a gene: 5. In nucleotides, the CDR3 is TGTGCCATCAGACAGGGGGCCGGTGATTCACCCCTCCACTTT. Translation: CAIRQGAGDSPLHF.

The rearrangement links TRBV28 to TRBJ1-6; D is ambiguous. CDR1 is MDHEN, CDR2 SYDVKM, per germline. Trimming stripped 2 bases from V and 7 bases from J, with 3 bases between. This CDR3 has 12 amino acids. The CDR3 nucleotides are TGTGCCAGCAGTTTACAGAATTCACCCCTCCACTTT. Translation gives CASSLQNSPLHF.

The chain uses TRBV7-9 and TRBJ2-7; 8 bases are a match to TRBD2. The CDR3 loop spans 13 amino acids. V lost 5 bases to trimming and J lost 7 bases; unmatched junction nucleotides: 7. Germline V gives CDR1 SEHNR, CDR2 FQNEAQ (reference sequence). CDR3 amino acids: CASSLGLAREQYF. In nucleotides, the CDR3 is TGTGCCAGCAGCCTAGGACTAGCTAGAGAGCAGTACTTC.

This clone was counted a few times. The chain recombines TRBV12-5 with TRBJ1-1; D gene ambiguous. The V and J ends lost 9 bases and 0 bases respectively, with 5 bases between them. Germline CDR1 LGHNT, CDR2 FRNRAP. This CDR3 region has 11 residues. The CDR3 nucleotides are TGTGCTAGCGGGTTGAACACTGAAGCTTTCTTT. Protein product: CASGLNTEAFF.

This clone was detected only once. This CDR3 reads CASKTGGTDTQYF. The CDR3, as DNA: TGTGCCAGCAAGACAGGGGGCACAGATACGCAGTATTTT. V and J are TRBV28 and TRBJ2-3; TRBD1 aligns across 8 bases. The CDR3 covers 13 residues. Germline V CDR1 and CDR2: MDHEN, SYDVKM. The V segment lost 7 bases and the J segment 1 base; nucleotides outside the gene matches: 1.

This clone was picked up a small number of times. The chain couples TRBV5-1 to TRBJ1-1; 7 bases are a match to TRBD1. CDR1 SGHRS and CDR2 YFSETQ come from the germline V gene. Trimming removed 2 bases from V and 10 bases from J; junction bases left unmatched: 8. CDR3 length: 13 amino acids. CDR3: CASSFEGAPLAFF. The CDR3 nucleotides are TGCGCCAGCAGCTTCGAGGGGGCCCCCTTAGCTTTCTTT. Variable domain in full (rest from reference TRBV5-1 and TRBJ1-1): KAGVTQTPRYLIKTRGQQVTLSCSPISGHRSVSWYQQTPGQGLQFLFEYFSETQRNKGNFPGRFSGRQFSNSRSEMNVSTLELGDSALYLCASSFEGAPLAFFGQGTRLTVV.

The sample holds one count of this clone. The rearrangement uses TRBV4-1 and TRBJ1-2, with TRBD1 matching 9 bases. Germline CDR1 and CDR2: MGHRA and YSYEKL. The length of the CDR3 is 15 residues. Trimming removed 4 bases from V and 2 bases from J; junction bases left unmatched: 5. The CDR3 loop reads CASSLFTGGNYGYTF. The CDR3 DNA reads as TGCGCCAGCAGCCTTTTCACAGGGGGCAACTATGGCTACACCTTC.

This clone was counted once. The V gene is TRBV5-8, the J gene TRBJ1-2; a possible D gene is TRBD1 (5 bases). CDR3 size: 15 residues. V lost 4 bases to trimming and J lost 5 bases, with 18 bases between them. Germline CDR1 SGHTS, CDR2 YDEGEE. The CDR3 region is CASSDPGRGVYGYTF. The CDR3 DNA is TGTGCCAGCAGCGATCCCGGGAGGGGAGTGTATGGCTACACCTTC.